The 2 T cell receptor beta chains below were found in one sample sequenced in a study of cytomegalovirus exposure and HLA in healthy donors. Repertoires were generated with immunoSEQ multiplex PCR, while TCRdb's copy carries only in-frame clones and drops some. Of roughly 200,000 clones in the sample, approximately 78% were seen once. Specimen: PBMCs. The receptors come from a woman aged 25 to 45 in good health and CMV-seronegative.

The chain recombines TRBV7-9 with TRBJ2-1, with 8 bases lining up with TRBD1. After removal of 1 base from V and 4 bases from J, the junction contained 3 bases not matched to a gene. CDR3 length equals 15 residues. Germline V gene data show CDR1 as SEHNR and CDR2 as FQNEAQ (reference sequence). CDR3 sequence (DNA): TGTGCCAGCAGCTTAGACAGGGGGAGGTACAATGAGCAGTTCTTC. Amino acids: CASSLDRGRYNEQFF.

The CDR3 nucleotides are TGCGCCAGCAGCCAGGGACAGGGAAGCAATCAGCCCCAGCATTTT. Its protein is CASSQGQGSNQPQHF. The rearrangement links TRBV4-1 to TRBJ1-5; 9 nucleotides align to TRBD1. The CDR3 contains 15 residues. In germline, CDR1 is MGHRA, CDR2 YSYEKL. The J segment lost 1 base and the V segment lost 3 bases, leaving 1 base of the junction unmatched.